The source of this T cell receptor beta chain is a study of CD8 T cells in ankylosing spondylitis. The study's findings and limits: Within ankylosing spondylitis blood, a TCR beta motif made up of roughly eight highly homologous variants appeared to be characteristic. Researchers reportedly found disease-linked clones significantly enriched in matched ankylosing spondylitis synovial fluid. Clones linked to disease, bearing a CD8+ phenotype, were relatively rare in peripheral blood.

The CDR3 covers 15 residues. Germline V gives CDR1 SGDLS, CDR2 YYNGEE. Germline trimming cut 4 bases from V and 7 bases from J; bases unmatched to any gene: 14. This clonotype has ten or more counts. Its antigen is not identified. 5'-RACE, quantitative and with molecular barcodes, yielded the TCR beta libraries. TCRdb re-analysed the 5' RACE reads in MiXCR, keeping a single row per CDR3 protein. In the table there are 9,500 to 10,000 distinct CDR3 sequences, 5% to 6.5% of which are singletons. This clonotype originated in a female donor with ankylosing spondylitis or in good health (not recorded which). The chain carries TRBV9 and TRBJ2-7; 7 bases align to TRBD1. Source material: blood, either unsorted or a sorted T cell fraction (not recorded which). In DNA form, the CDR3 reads TGTGCCAGCAGCCCCTTGACAGGGCCCAATGAGGAGCAGTACTTC. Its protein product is CASSPLTGPNEEQYF.